This TCR beta chain originates from a study of T cell repertoires in cytomegalovirus infection (dated by TCRdb to the late 2010s). For the wider study: Donor HLA type was relevant to the analysis, because carriage of CMV infection together with the matching HLA type was indicated by public TCR beta signatures.

This clonotype was picked up a small number of times. What antigen it recognizes has not been identified. No per-base quality is available; no much larger clone lies one base away. The V end gives up 6 bases and the J end 1 base, leaving 16 bases in the junction not matched to a gene. The CDR3 sequence holds 19 residues, the cysteine and phenylalanine included. The entry retains the CDR3 DNA only, 57 bases that are in frame from base 1. Sequencing used an Illumina HiSeq 1500. The raw public data were reprocessed by TCRdb itself: fastp quality trimming at Q25, MiXCR clonotype calling, in-frame beta chains only. When rows share a CDR3 protein, they turn into one entry using the most common DNA and genes. Across this sample there are about 320,000 distinct CDR3 sequences, with roughly 9.5% seen only once. The top ten clonotypes cover about 3.9% of the sample. Summary of the overall study and its limitations: Carriers of CMV infection plus the relevant HLA type were discriminated by the cumulative frequency of public TCR beta family members in the study cohort and in an independent roughly 400-donor cohort. The ex vivo response was dominated by HLA-C-restricted CMV-specific TCR beta clonotypes, which also provided the single most frequent clonotype in two of eight donors.

The sequenced sample was PBMCs. The sequence came from a human donor in good health (CMV status not recorded). Some clones in this sample may be carry-over from other donors' samples. The chain is assembled from TRBV12-3 or TRBV12-4 and TRBJ2-2, with TRBD2 identical over 8 junction bases. The CDR3 reads CASSPIRGAGEGNTGELFF. In nucleotides, the sequence is TGTGCCAGCAGCCCCATCCGGGGAGCGGGAGAGGGGAACACCGGGGAGCTGTTTTTT.